The clone carrying this TCR beta chain was counted a single time. TCRdb keeps only in-frame clones here, not all; method: immunoSEQ multiplex PCR. This sample has 70,000 to 95,000 clones, with 70% to 90% found just once. Per germline, CDR1 LGHDT and CDR2 YNNKEL (reference sequence). V was shortened by 3 bases and J by 0 bases, with 8 bases between the two germline ends. The CDR3 length is 14 residues. Seattle's cohort entered during active infection and was followed longitudinally. The data are from a study of blood T cell repertoires in COVID-19. About the study: Italy, Spain and the United States were the sources of the convalescent and acute COVID-19 samples. Nucleic acid was either cDNA or gDNA, and it came from T cells, B-cell-depleted T cells, or PBMCs.

This sequence was found in a middle-aged man with COVID-19, enrolled during active disease. The material sequenced was peripheral blood. The V and J genes are TRBV3-1 (or the pseudogene TRBV3-2) and TRBJ1-1; no clear D gene. In DNA form, the CDR3 reads TGTGCCAGCAGCCAGGCCCTTATGAACACTGAAGCTTTCTTT. Translating it yields CASSQALMNTEAFF.